Each of the 31 T cell receptor beta chains below was sequenced from the same sample in a study of shared clonotypes between healthy human individuals. Sequenced by immunoSEQ multiplex PCR; TCRdb stores in-frame clones only, minus some. The sample lists over a million clones, 65% to 75% occurring once. Sequenced sample: memory CD4+ T cells sorted from blood. As to subset: CD45RA-negative fraction. The receptors come from a man aged 18 to 30 in good health.

The chain carries TRBV15 and TRBJ2-2; D is ambiguous. In germline, CDR1 is LNHNV, CDR2 YYDKDF (reference sequence). The V end lost 0 bases, the J end lost 7 bases, and 6 bases lay between the germline ends. The CDR3 covers 13 residues. The CDR3 DNA follows: TGTGCCACCAGCAGAGAAGCTGTCGGGGAGCTGTTTTTT. It is translated as CATSREAVGELFF.

As for this clone: This CDR3 is missing its conserved last phenylalanine or tryptophan, likely due to a read error. No DNA is shown, since the ends of the CDR3 on it are uncertain; the CDR3 is the one TCRdb lists. V is TRBV11-2 and J is TRBJ2-7. Germline CDR1 and CDR2: SGHAT and FQNNGV. The CDR3 extends over 11 residues, inclusive of both ends. Here the CDR3 reads CASRGAPGPNL.

V usage is TRBV14 and J usage is TRBJ2-3; 7 bases fit TRBD1. Per germline, CDR1 SGHDN and CDR2 FVKESK. V gave up 3 bases and J gave up 2 bases; unmatched junction bases: 8. The CDR3 totals 16 residues. The CDR3 DNA sequence: TGTGCCAGCAGCCAGAATCGGGACAGAAACACAGATACGCAGTATTTT. Translating gives CASSQNRDRNTDTQYF.

Concerning this clone itself: Different DNA sequences within this sample yield the same CDR3. V and J are TRBV30 and TRBJ2-5; D gene uncertain. Between the trimmed V and J ends, which lost 5 bases and 2 bases, there was a span of 3 bases. CDR1 and CDR2 (germline): GTSNPN, SVGIG (reference sequence). This CDR3 comprises 10 residues. The CDR3, as DNA: TGTGCCTGGGCACAAGAGACCCAGTACTTC. Its translation is CAWAQETQYF.

J is TRBJ2-1 and V is TRBV7-2, with unresolved D. The CDR3 runs to 14 residues. Germline V CDR1 and CDR2: SGHTA, FQGNSA. V was cut by 3 bases and J by 4 bases, with 10 bases left in between. This chain's CDR3 is CASSLSSKYNEQFF. The CDR3 bases are TGTGCCAGCAGCTTGTCCTCGAAATACAATGAGCAGTTCTTC.

The genes are TRBV29-1 and TRBJ2-3, with 8 positions matching TRBD1. CDR1 is SQVTM and CDR2 is ANQGSEA in the germline V gene. The CDR3 runs 17 residues. The trim removed 1 base at V and 4 bases at J, leaving 13 bases unmatched. As DNA, the CDR3 is TGCAGCGTTGAAGGTCCTCCCGGGACAGGCGGATCAGATACGCAGTATTTT. It encodes CSVEGPPGTGGSDTQYF.

In regard to this clone: Other DNA sequences in the same sample also yield this CDR3. The chain carries TRBV6-6 and TRBJ2-7; tentative D call: TRBD1 (6 bases). V dropped 3 bases and J dropped 1 base, with 10 bases sitting between them. CDR1 MNHNY and CDR2 SVGAGI come from the germline V gene (reference sequence). The CDR3 is made up of 14 amino acids. CDR3 in DNA: TGTGCCAGCAGTTATAGTCAGGGGTCCTACGAGCAGTACTTC. It encodes CASSYSQGSYEQYF.

V and J are TRBV7-6 and TRBJ2-7; TRBD2 agrees at 8 bases. This CDR3 contains 18 residues. Germline V gene lookup returns CDR1 SGHVS and CDR2 FNYEAQ. J lost 0 bases, V lost 5 bases, and 15 bases had no gene match. This CDR3 is CASSPSPGAGAPSYEQYF. The CDR3 nucleotides read TGTGCCAGCAGCCCGTCCCCTGGAGCGGGAGCCCCCTCCTACGAGCAGTACTTC. The full variable domain, rest sourced from reference TRBV7-6 and TRBJ2-7, is GAGVSQSPRYKVTKRGQDVALRCDPISGHVSLYWYRQALGQGPEFLTYFNYEAQQDKSGLPNDRFSAERPEGSISTLTIQRTEQRDSAMYRCASSPSPGAGAPSYEQYFGPGTRLTVT.

This clone was seen a few times. The rearrangement links TRBV15 to TRBJ2-5, with TRBD1 matching over 8 bases. CDR3 length equals 16 residues. Looked up from germline, CDR1 is LNHNV and CDR2 is YYDKDF (reference sequence). Germline trimming cut 1 base from V and 2 bases from J; bases unmatched to any gene: 6. The CDR3 DNA follows: TGTGCCACCAGCAGAGCGGACAGGGTGGAGCAAGAGACCCAGTACTTC. It specifies CATSRADRVEQETQYF.

The chain employs TRBV5-1 and TRBJ2-2; D is perhaps TRBD2 (5 bases). The CDR3 is 15 residues long. CDR1 and CDR2 from the germline V gene are SGHRS and YFSETQ. Trimming left V 0 bases short and J 4 bases short, with 10 bases between. The CDR3 nucleotides read TGCGCCAGCAGCTTGGCCAGCGGACCCACCGGGGAGCTGTTTTTT. Translating it yields CASSLASGPTGELFF.

The rearrangement uses TRBV5-1 and TRBJ1-2; 9 bases match TRBD1. Unmatched junction bases numbered 11, after V lost 4 bases and J lost 7 bases. Per the germline V gene, CDR1 is SGHRS and CDR2 is YFSETQ. The CDR3 has 15 residues. This CDR3 reads CASSIPGQGKGGYTF. The CDR3 DNA is TGCGCCAGCAGCATACCGGGACAGGGAAAGGGTGGCTACACCTTC. Combining the CDR3 with reference TRBV5-1 and TRBJ1-2 gives the whole variable domain KAGVTQTPRYLIKTRGQQVTLSCSPISGHRSVSWYQQTPGQGLQFLFEYFSETQRNKGNFPGRFSGRQFSNSRSEMNVSTLELGDSALYLCASSIPGQGKGGYTFGSGTRLTVV.

The sample holds one count of this clone. The CDR3 sequence is CASSQVGRGETQYF. CDR3 bases: TGCGCCAGCAGCCAGGTGGGACGCGGCGAGACCCAGTACTTC. The chain has TRBV4-1 and TRBJ2-5; D possibly uses TRBD1 or TRBD2 (5 bases each). This CDR3 is 14 amino acids long. The ends were cut back, 3 bases at V and 5 bases at J, with 13 bases in the middle. CDR1 is MGHRA and CDR2 is YSYEKL in the germline V gene.

The chain employs TRBV10-3 and TRBJ2-2, with D perhaps being TRBD1 or TRBD2 (5 bases each). V lost 10 bases and J lost 5, with 17 bases in between. Germline V gives CDR1 ENHRY, CDR2 SYGVKD. The CDR3 runs 14 residues. The CDR3 spells CATTGAPGTGELFF. Written as DNA, the CDR3 is TGTGCCACGACCGGGGCCCCGGGGACCGGGGAGCTGTTTTTT.

The V call is TRBV18, the J call TRBJ1-5, with D maybe TRBD1 (6 bases). Deletions cut 3 bases from V and 2 bases from J, with 14 bases between. The CDR3 loop spans 16 amino acids. Per the germline V gene, CDR1 is KGHSH and CDR2 is LQKENI. The CDR3 sequence: CASSPSGEFGNQPQHF. The CDR3 DNA reads TGTGCCAGCTCACCGTCAGGGGAGTTCGGCAATCAGCCCCAGCATTTT.

Concerning this clone: Distinct nucleotide sequences in the sample also encode this CDR3. The V and J genes are TRBV5-4 and TRBJ2-3; TRBD1 matches at 9 bases. Germline trimming cut 3 bases from V and 1 base from J; bases unmatched to any gene: 0. CDR1 is SGHNT and CDR2 is YYREEE in the germline V gene (reference sequence). The CDR3 runs 14 residues. CDR3: CASSWDRGTDTQYF. In DNA, the CDR3 is TGTGCCAGCAGCTGGGACAGGGGCACAGATACGCAGTATTTT. Full variable domain (outside the CDR3, taken from reference TRBV5-4 and TRBJ2-3): ETGVTQSPTHLIKTRGQQVTLRCSSQSGHNTVSWYQQALGQGPQFIFQYYREEENGRGNFPPRFSGLQFPNYSSELNVNALELDDSALYLCASSWDRGTDTQYFGPGTRLTVL.

The V and J genes are TRBV5-1 and TRBJ2-3, with 10 bases fitting TRBD2. Germline V gene sequence: CDR1 SGHRS, CDR2 YFSETQ. The CDR3 runs to 16 residues. V trimming: 2 bases; J trimming: 4 bases; junction bases outside the gene matches: 7. CDR3 in amino acids: CASSLSPAGGSDTQYF. The CDR3 DNA reads TGCGCCAGCAGCTTATCACCAGCGGGAGGGTCAGATACGCAGTATTTT. The full variable domain, its missing parts supplied by reference TRBV5-1 and TRBJ2-3, is KAGVTQTPRYLIKTRGQQVTLSCSPISGHRSVSWYQQTPGQGLQFLFEYFSETQRNKGNFPGRFSGRQFSNSRSEMNVSTLELGDSALYLCASSLSPAGGSDTQYFGPGTRLTVL.

With regard to this clone: The same CDR3 also results from other DNA sequences found in this sample. The chain uses TRBV18 and TRBJ1-5, with D perhaps TRBD1 (6 bases). This CDR3 is 14 amino acids long. Germline V gene data show CDR1 as KGHSH and CDR2 as LQKENI. Trimming took 3 bases from V and 3 from J, leaving 9 bases between them. The CDR3 coding sequence is TGTGCCAGCTCACCGGGGGGGCTCAATCAGCCCCAGCATTTT. It encodes CASSPGGLNQPQHF.

A few counts support this clone. J is TRBJ2-7 and V is TRBV6-5, with 9 bases that match TRBD2. Germline assignment: CDR1 MNHEY and CDR2 SVGAGI. The CDR3 loop spans 14 amino acids. V lost 7 bases to trimming and J lost 3 bases; unmatched junction nucleotides: 7. The CDR3 DNA reads as TGTGCCAGCACTCGGACTAGCGCCGACTACGAGCAGTACTTC. It codes for CASTRTSADYEQYF.

As regards this clone: Other DNA sequences of this sample code for an identical CDR3. J is TRBJ1-4 and V is TRBV7-9; 11 nucleotides match TRBD1. This CDR3 region has 17 residues. The junction had 2 bases not matched to a gene; V was cut back by 1 base and J by 1 base. Per the germline V gene, CDR1 is SEHNR and CDR2 is FQNEAQ (reference sequence). The DNA for the CDR3 is TGTGCCAGCAGCTTAGGGGACAGGGGGGGAACTAATGAAAAACTGTTTTTT. It is translated as CASSLGDRGGTNEKLFF.

Notes on this clone: Additional DNA sequences in this sample encode the identical CDR3. V usage is TRBV4-1 and J usage is TRBJ2-2; no reliable D call. The CDR3 is 14 amino acids. Trimming took off 0 bases at V and 4 bases at J, with 6 bases between the two ends. Germline CDR1 MGHRA, CDR2 YSYEKL. The CDR3 nucleotides are TGCGCCAGCAGCCAAGATCGAGTCACCGGGGAGCTGTTTTTT. Protein sequence: CASSQDRVTGELFF.

This clone was observed a handful of times. One end of the junction varies from germline; a read error may be responsible. The V and J genes are TRBV5-4 and TRBJ2-2, with D perhaps matching TRBD1 (6 bases). Germline V gene lookup returns CDR1 SGHNT and CDR2 YYREEE (reference sequence). The length of the CDR3 is 14 residues. The chain's CDR3 is CASSLDSLTGELFF. The CDR3 DNA reads TGTGCCAGCAGTTTGGACAGTCTCACCGGGGAGCTGTTTTTT.

The J gene is TRBJ2-7, the V gene TRBV4-2; the match to TRBD2 covers 8 bases. The V gene end was trimmed by 0 bases and the J gene end by 2 bases; junction bases not matched to a gene: 6. Germline CDR1 reads LGHNA; CDR2 reads YNFKEQ. The CDR3 runs to 16 residues. The CDR3 bases are TGTGCCAGCAGCCAAGATGGAGCGGGGGTTCCCTACGAGCAGTACTTC. This translates into CASSQDGAGVPYEQYF.

The genes are TRBV6-5 and TRBJ2-1; 14 bases are a match to TRBD2. With 4 bases clipped from V and 8 bases from J, the junction kept 7 bases outside the gene matches. The CDR3 has 16 amino acids. The germline gives CDR1 MNHEY, CDR2 SVGAGI. DNA for the CDR3: TGTGCCAGCAGTTTCCGACTAGCGGGAGGGCCACATGAGCAGTTCTTC. It translates to CASSFRLAGGPHEQFF.

J is TRBJ2-3 and V is TRBV14, with 7 bases fitting TRBD2. CDR1 and CDR2 (germline): SGHDN, FVKESK. The CDR3 extends over 14 amino acids. V shed 4 bases and J 10 bases; nucleotides not matched to a gene: 11. The CDR3 is CASSPAGTIPSQYF. The CDR3 nucleotides are TGTGCCAGCAGCCCCGCCGGGACTATCCCTTCGCAGTATTTT.

The chain links TRBV7-9 to TRBJ2-5, with D hard to call. V gave up 5 bases and J gave up 7 bases, with 14 bases separating them. CDR3 length: 13 amino acids. CDR1 and CDR2 from the germline V gene are SEHNR and FQNEAQ (reference sequence). The CDR3 bases are TGTGCCAGCAGCCCCGGTCAGGTGGCGACCCAGTACTTC. This codes for CASSPGQVATQYF.

This clone was recorded at least ten times. The rearrangement joins TRBV19 to TRBJ1-2; 9 bases map to TRBD1. This CDR3 is 11 amino acids long. The germline V gene has CDR1 LNHDA and CDR2 SQIVND (reference sequence). V shed 10 bases, J shed 8 bases, and the junction held 5 bases outside the gene matches. In nucleotides, the CDR3 is TGTGCCACGGGACAGGGCTCCGGCTACACCTTC. Residues: CATGQGSGYTF.

This sequence joins TRBV4-3 and TRBJ2-2; tentative D call: TRBD1 (5 bases). The CDR3 has 15 amino acids. Between the trimmed V and J ends, which lost 4 bases and 6 bases, there was a span of 15 bases. From germline, CDR1 is LGHNA and CDR2 YSLEER. CDR3 residues: CASSLGKGWAGELFF. CDR3 DNA sequence: TGCGCCAGCAGCCTGGGCAAGGGGTGGGCCGGGGAGCTGTTTTTT.

Details on this clone: The same CDR3 arises from other DNA sequences in this sample as well. The chain combines TRBV5-1 with TRBJ2-5; no clear D gene. This CDR3 has 13 residues. Germline V lookup: CDR1 SGHRS, CDR2 YFSETQ. With 1 base removed from V and 2 bases from J, the gap between germline ends came to 6 bases. In nucleotides, the CDR3 is TGCGCCAGCAGCTTGCCGCAGCAAGAGACCCAGTACTTC. Its translation: CASSLPQQETQYF.

As to this clone: This same CDR3 is encoded by further DNA sequences in the sample. The CDR3, as DNA: TGCGCCAGCAGCTTGACCCCAGATACGCAGTATTTT. Translating it yields CASSLTPDTQYF. The chain employs TRBV5-1 and TRBJ2-3; D remains unclear. Between the trimmed V and J ends, which lost 1 base and 4 bases, there was a span of 4 bases. Germline V lookup: CDR1 SGHRS, CDR2 YFSETQ. The CDR3 has 12 amino acids.

The J gene is TRBJ2-1, the V gene TRBV7-9; 9 nucleotides agree with TRBD1. Germline V gene sequence: CDR1 SEHNR, CDR2 FQNEAQ (reference sequence). Trimming removed 8 bases from V and 5 bases from J; junction bases left unmatched: 7. This CDR3 has 14 residues. CDR3 loop: CASQGTGNNNEQFF. The CDR3, as DNA: TGTGCCAGCCAAGGGACAGGGAACAACAATGAGCAGTTCTTC. Full variable domain (remainder filled in from reference TRBV7-9 and TRBJ2-1): DTGVSQNPRHKITKRGQNVTFRCDPISEHNRLYWYRQTLGQGPEFLTYFQNEAQLEKSRLLSDRFSAERPKGSFSTLEIQRTEQGDSAMYLCASQGTGNNNEQFFGPGTRLTVL.

Note on this clone: Other DNA sequences in the sample encode the same CDR3. The chain couples TRBV19 to TRBJ1-1; D might be TRBD1 (5 bases). Per germline, CDR1 LNHDA and CDR2 SQIVND (reference sequence). This CDR3 has 15 amino acids. Trimming took off 3 bases at V and 0 bases at J, with 11 bases between the two ends. The CDR3: CASSIGRGMNTEAFF. CDR3 in DNA: TGTGCCAGTAGTATCGGTAGGGGAATGAACACTGAAGCTTTCTTT.